This T cell receptor (beta chain) was identified during a study of T-cell reconstitution after alpha-beta-depleted transplantation in children. Study-level points and caveats: Some patients showed high day-60 TCRbeta diversity, which derived from surviving recipient T cells and thymic progenitors. Expanded graft clones, several hundred of them, were reportedly the source of alpha-beta T cells about two months after transplant. It was newly produced T cells that mostly accounted for T-cell counts and diversity one year after transplant.

V lost 4 bases, J lost 4 bases, and 19 bases lay in between. The CDR3 runs 16 residues. Germline V gene lookup returns CDR1 SGHRS and CDR2 YFSETQ. During its preparation, the TCRbeta library received unique molecular identifiers. TCRdb reprocessed the PCR reads with MiXCR, giving one entry per CDR3 protein. The sample has a few hundred thousand distinct CDR3 sequences; 20% to 30% are singletons. This clonotype has only a few counts. Its antigen is unknown. This chain links TRBV5-1 with TRBJ2-3; no definite D call. The receptor comes from a boy under two years old with Wiskott-Aldrich syndrome, due to receive a stem cell transplant. The sample here was PBMCs, taken before TCRalphabeta/CD19-depleted stem cell transplant. CDR3 coding DNA: TGCGCCAGCAGCCTGAAATGGCGCCTAGTCCCAGATACGCAGTATTTT. Translating it yields CASSLKWRLVPDTQYF.